Listed here are 20 T cell receptor beta chains from one sample, sequenced in a study of T-cell memory formation after mild COVID-19. TCRdb independently ran MiXCR on the 5' RACE reads; one entry per CDR3 protein. The data contain approximately 260,000 distinct CDR3 sequences, roughly 18% of them singletons. Sequencing was carried out using PBMCs or a T cell subset sorted from them (not recorded which). The receptors derive from a man aged 18 to 29 who had mild COVID-19 (a few samples of this study predate the infection). Cell type and time point are not known.

The gene calls are TRBV12-3 or TRBV12-4 and TRBJ1-2; 8 nucleotides line up with TRBD1. The CDR3 has 15 amino acids. The trim removed 2 bases at V and 3 bases at J, leaving 5 bases unmatched. The CDR3 nucleotides are TGTGCCAGCAGTTTAAGGGTGGGACAGGACTATGGCTACACCTTC. Protein sequence: CASSLRVGQDYGYTF.

The V and J genes are TRBV20-1 and TRBJ2-5; 7 positions agree with TRBD2. This CDR3 contains 15 residues. Germline V lookup: CDR1 DFQATT, CDR2 SNEGSKA (reference sequence). The trim removed 0 bases at V and 1 base at J, leaving 5 bases unmatched. CDR3 residues: CSARDMASGQETQYF. CDR3 nucleotides: TGCAGTGCTAGAGATATGGCTAGCGGCCAAGAGACCCAGTACTTC.

In this sample, this clonotype turned up a few times. The genes are TRBV5-1 and TRBJ2-2, with D hard to call. Trimming removed 9 bases at V and 0 bases at J, with 12 bases between. CDR3 size: 14 residues. CDR1 SGHRS and CDR2 YFSETQ come from the germline V gene. The CDR3 reads CATKPTSNTGELFF. DNA of the CDR3: TGCGCCACCAAGCCGACTTCGAACACCGGGGAGCTGTTTTTT.

The chain joins TRBV6-5 to TRBJ2-1; 9 bases line up with TRBD2. The CDR3 runs 18 residues. The V segment lost 0 bases and the J segment 1 base; nucleotides outside the gene matches: 7. Germline V gene sequence: CDR1 MNHEY, CDR2 SVGAGI. The CDR3 reads CASSYSASSGVSYNEQFF. CDR3 sequence (DNA): TGTGCCAGCAGTTACTCGGCGTCTAGCGGGGTTTCCTACAATGAGCAGTTCTTC.

The rearrangement links TRBV5-6 to TRBJ1-2; D gene uncertain. CDR1 and CDR2 from the germline V gene are SGHDT and YYEEEE. V was shortened by 4 bases and J by 7 bases, with 20 bases between the two germline ends. The length of the CDR3 is 15 residues. The CDR3 protein is CASSVPADVWPGYTF. In nucleotides, the CDR3 is TGTGCCAGCAGCGTACCGGCGGACGTTTGGCCTGGCTACACCTTC.

This clonotype was seen a handful of times. The chain links TRBV12-3 or TRBV12-4 to TRBJ2-4, with 11 bases aligning to TRBD2. V lost 7 bases, J lost 0 bases, and 14 bases stayed unmatched. The CDR3 length is 19 residues. Written as DNA, the CDR3 is TGTGCCAGCACCATGACTACCGGGACTAGCGGTTTAGCCAAAAACATTCAGTACTTC. Its translation: CASTMTTGTSGLAKNIQYF.

CDR3 loop: CASGLVLNQPQHF. The CDR3 coding sequence is TGTGCTAGTGGTTTGGTACTGAATCAGCCCCAGCATTTT. The chain joins TRBV12-5 to TRBJ1-5; D remains unclear. The CDR3 sequence is 13 residues long. From germline, CDR1 is LGHNT and CDR2 FRNRAP. V lost 0 bases and J lost 4, with 4 bases in between. Using reference TRBV12-5 and TRBJ1-5 for the parts outside the CDR3, the full variable domain is DARVTQTPRHKVTEMGQEVTMRCQPILGHNTVFWYRQTMMQGLELLAYFRNRAPLDDSGMPKDRFSAEMPDATLATLKIQPSEPRDSAVYFCASGLVLNQPQHFGDGTRLSIL.

This clonotype turned up a few times. V and J are TRBV7-2 and TRBJ1-5; D not resolved. Between the trimmed V and J ends, which lost 5 bases and 6 bases, there was a span of 11 bases. CDR1 SGHTA and CDR2 FQGNSA come from the germline V gene. CDR3 length equals 13 residues. CDR3 DNA sequence: TGTGCCAGCAGCCGGCAAAGGGTTCAGCCCCAGCATTTT. It specifies CASSRQRVQPQHF. Complete variable domain (other parts from reference TRBV7-2 and TRBJ1-5): GAGVSQSPSNKVTEKGKDVELRCDPISGHTALYWYRQSLGQGLEFLIYFQGNSAPDKSGLPSDRFSAERTGGSVSTLTIQRTQQEDSAVYLCASSRQRVQPQHFGDGTRLSIL.

This clonotype occurred a few times. The V and J genes are TRBV7-2 and TRBJ2-3, with D possibly being TRBD2 (6 bases). Trimming took 5 bases from V and 3 from J, leaving 18 bases between them. The CDR3 runs to 16 residues. Per germline, CDR1 SGHTA and CDR2 FQGNSA. The CDR3 DNA follows: TGTGCCAGCAGCCTGACCCCTTCGGGGGATACAGATACGCAGTATTTT. This codes for CASSLTPSGDTDTQYF.

CDR3 nucleotide sequence: TGTGCCAGCAGCTGGGGACTGGAATTCTACGAGCAGTACTTC. Protein product: CASSWGLEFYEQYF. V is TRBV7-2 and J is TRBJ2-7; D possibly corresponds to TRBD2 (6 bases). V was pared by 4 bases and J by 3 bases, with 13 bases between. Germline assignment: CDR1 SGHTA and CDR2 FQGNSA. The length of the CDR3 is 14 residues.

The chain carries TRBV9 and TRBJ2-5, with D possibly being TRBD2 (6 bases). Deletions cut 0 bases from V and 2 bases from J, with 20 bases between. Germline lookup yields CDR1 SGDLS and CDR2 YYNGEE. This CDR3 is built from 18 residues. CDR3 DNA: TGTGCCAGCAGCGTAGGAGTCTTGGGCGCGGGAACTCAAGAGACCCAGTACTTC. This encodes CASSVGVLGAGTQETQYF.

The chain links TRBV5-1 to TRBJ1-2; 7 bases line up with TRBD1. J gave up 3 bases and V 5 bases, and 13 bases lay outside the gene matches. The length of the CDR3 is 16 residues. CDR1 and CDR2 from the germline V gene are SGHRS and YFSETQ. The CDR3 DNA is TGCGCCAGCAGTCCCACAGCCGGGACAGAGTACTATGGCTACACCTTC. Protein product: CASSPTAGTEYYGYTF.

This clonotype has only a few counts. This rearrangement joins TRBV28 to TRBJ1-4; D unresolved. Trimming removed 5 bases at V and 3 bases at J, with 13 bases between. Germline CDR1 is MDHEN and CDR2 is SYDVKM. This CDR3 has 15 residues. This CDR3 is CASSAFSGSNEKLFF. CDR3 in DNA: TGTGCCAGCAGTGCGTTCAGCGGCTCTAATGAAAAACTGTTTTTT.

This clonotype appeared a few times. This chain connects TRBV7-9 to TRBJ2-2, with 7 positions matching TRBD1. With V trimmed by 4 bases and J by 0 bases, 11 bases remained unmatched. CDR1 is SEHNR and CDR2 is FQNEAQ in the germline V gene (reference sequence). This CDR3 is built from 18 residues. The CDR3 reads CASSSPRQGPANTGELFF. In nucleotides, the CDR3 is TGTGCCAGCAGCTCGCCCCGACAGGGCCCGGCGAACACCGGGGAGCTGTTTTTT. Combining the CDR3 with reference TRBV7-9 and TRBJ2-2 gives the whole variable domain DTGVSQNPRHKITKRGQNVTFRCDPISEHNRLYWYRQTLGQGPEFLTYFQNEAQLEKSRLLSDRFSAERPKGSFSTLEIQRTEQGDSAMYLCASSSPRQGPANTGELFFGEGSRLTVL.

This clonotype showed up just a few times. As DNA, the CDR3 is TGTGCCATCAGAGGGACAGGCGAAGCTTTCTTT. It translates to CAIRGTGEAFF. The chain joins TRBV10-3 to TRBJ1-1, with 8 bases fitting TRBD1. Germline trimming cut 6 bases from V and 8 bases from J; bases unmatched to any gene: 2. This CDR3 contains 11 residues. The germline V gene encodes CDR1 ENHRY and CDR2 SYGVKD.

The J gene is TRBJ1-1, the V gene TRBV12-3 or TRBV12-4; D gene ambiguous. V lost 6 bases and J lost 0, with 8 bases in between. CDR3 length: 13 amino acids. CDR3 sequence: CASSPFMNTEAFF. CDR3 nucleotides: TGTGCCAGCAGCCCTTTCATGAACACTGAAGCTTTCTTT.

This clonotype was counted a single time. The rearrangement links TRBV7-2 to TRBJ1-2; D may be TRBD1 (6 bases). The CDR3 extends over 15 amino acids. The germline V gene has CDR1 SGHTA and CDR2 FQGNSA. The V end was cut by 4 bases, the J end by 5 bases, with 17 bases between. As DNA, the CDR3 is TGTGCCAGCAGCTCGGGACACCCGACGCTATATGGCTACACCTTC. Residues: CASSSGHPTLYGYTF.

The genes are TRBV25-1 and TRBJ2-6; no clear D. Germline V gene lookup returns CDR1 MGHDK and CDR2 SYGVNS. Trimming left V 1 base short and J 0 bases short, with 7 bases between. The CDR3 is made up of 16 amino acids. CDR3 sequence: CASSEWVSSGANVLTF. CDR3 coding DNA: TGTGCCAGCAGTGAATGGGTTTCCTCTGGGGCCAACGTCCTGACTTTC.

This clonotype was seen at least ten times. The rearrangement links TRBV5-5 to TRBJ2-3; 8 bases are shared with TRBD1. This CDR3 has 16 residues. Germline V CDR1 and CDR2: SGHKS, YYEKEE (reference sequence). With 1 base clipped from V and 1 base from J, the junction kept 5 bases outside the gene matches. CDR3 loop: CASSLSGQGGTDTQYF. Here the CDR3 DNA reads TGTGCCAGCAGCTTGAGCGGACAGGGCGGCACAGATACGCAGTATTTT.

This clonotype was counted only a few times. The chain uses TRBV7-9 and TRBJ2-2, with D maybe TRBD2 (6 bases). CDR3 length equals 15 residues. The germline gives CDR1 SEHNR, CDR2 FQNEAQ (reference sequence). Trimming took 0 bases from V and 6 from J, leaving 11 bases between them. The CDR3 DNA reads TGTGCCAGCAGCTTAGCTAGCGGAGGACCCGGGGAGCTGTTTTTT. It encodes CASSLASGGPGELFF.